The clone carrying this T cell receptor (beta chain) showed up many times. Its specificity is not known. Lactation, pregnancy, uncontrolled infections and other autoimmune diseases were all grounds for excluding patients. This sample is part of a study of Graves' ophthalmopathy and Graves' hyperthyroidism. The authors amplified TCR beta CDR3 regions from RNA transcripts. First-round RT-PCR employed HTBI primers, with a second-round multiplex PCR after it. TCRdb recomputed calls from the multiplex PCR reads with MiXCR, one row per CDR3 protein. The sample includes around 40,000 distinct CDR3 sequences, over 40% seen only once; the top ten take more than 15%. The germline CDR1 and CDR2 sequences are DFQATT and SNEGSKA (reference sequence). The junction had 9 bases not matched to a gene; V was cut back by 3 bases and J by 0 bases. This CDR3 region has 16 residues. Notes on the study in general: The model's prediction of ophthalmopathy progression had approximately 71% sensitivity and roughly 72% specificity. Also, most clonotypes expanded in the thyroid above 0.001 frequency appeared in blood. Stable hyperthyroidism and ophthalmopathy were told apart by a 13-signature model, which achieved about 88% sensitivity and roughly 80% specificity.

This sequence joins TRBV20-1 and TRBJ2-7; TRBD2 matches 9 bases. The receptor's source is an adult man with Graves' ophthalmopathy. The sample consisted of peripheral blood. CDR3 nucleotide sequence: TGCAGTGCTAGTGGTCTAGCGGGAAAGCCCTCCTACGAGCAGTACTTC. This translates into CSASGLAGKPSYEQYF.